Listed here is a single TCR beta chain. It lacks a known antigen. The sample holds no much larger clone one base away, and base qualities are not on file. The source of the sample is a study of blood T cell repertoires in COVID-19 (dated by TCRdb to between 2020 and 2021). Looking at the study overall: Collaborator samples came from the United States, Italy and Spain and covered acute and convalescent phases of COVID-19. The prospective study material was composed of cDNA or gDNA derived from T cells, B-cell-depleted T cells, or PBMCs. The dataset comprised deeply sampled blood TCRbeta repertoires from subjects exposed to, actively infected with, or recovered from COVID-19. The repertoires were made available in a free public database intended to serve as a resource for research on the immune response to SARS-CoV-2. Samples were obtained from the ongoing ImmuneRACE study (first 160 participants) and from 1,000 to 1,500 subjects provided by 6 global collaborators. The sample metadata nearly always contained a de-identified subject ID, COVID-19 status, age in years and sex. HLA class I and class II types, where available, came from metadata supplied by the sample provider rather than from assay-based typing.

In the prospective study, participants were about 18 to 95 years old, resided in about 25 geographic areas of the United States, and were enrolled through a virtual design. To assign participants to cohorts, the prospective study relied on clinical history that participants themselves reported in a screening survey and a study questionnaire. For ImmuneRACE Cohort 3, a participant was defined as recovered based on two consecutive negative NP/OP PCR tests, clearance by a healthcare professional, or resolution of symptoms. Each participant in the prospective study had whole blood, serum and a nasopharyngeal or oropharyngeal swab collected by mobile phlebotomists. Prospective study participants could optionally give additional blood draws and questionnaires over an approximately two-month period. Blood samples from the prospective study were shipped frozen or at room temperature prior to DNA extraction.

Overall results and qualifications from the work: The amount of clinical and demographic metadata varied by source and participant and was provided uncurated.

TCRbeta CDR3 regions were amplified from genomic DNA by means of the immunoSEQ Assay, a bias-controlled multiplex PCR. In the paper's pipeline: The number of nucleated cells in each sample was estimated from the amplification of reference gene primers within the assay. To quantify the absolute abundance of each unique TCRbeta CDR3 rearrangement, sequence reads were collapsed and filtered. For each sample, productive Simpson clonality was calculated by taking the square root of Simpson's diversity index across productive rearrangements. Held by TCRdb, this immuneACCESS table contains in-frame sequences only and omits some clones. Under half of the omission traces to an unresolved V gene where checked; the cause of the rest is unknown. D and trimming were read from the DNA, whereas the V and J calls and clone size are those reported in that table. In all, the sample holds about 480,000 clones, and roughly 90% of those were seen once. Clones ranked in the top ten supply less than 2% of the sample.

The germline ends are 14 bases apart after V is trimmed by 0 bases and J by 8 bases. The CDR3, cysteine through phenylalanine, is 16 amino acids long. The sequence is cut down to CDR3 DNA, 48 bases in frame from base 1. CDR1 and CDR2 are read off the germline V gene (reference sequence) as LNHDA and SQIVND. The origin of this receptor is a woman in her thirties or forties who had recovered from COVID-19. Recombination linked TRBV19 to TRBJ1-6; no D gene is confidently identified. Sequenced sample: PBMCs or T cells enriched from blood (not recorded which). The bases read TGTGCCAGTAGTATAGATCAAATGATCGGGGATTCACCCCTCCACTTT. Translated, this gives CASSIDQMIGDSPLHF.